A single sample gave rise to the 16 T cell receptor beta chains below, sequenced in a study of blood T cell repertoires in COVID-19. Here immunoSEQ multiplex PCR was the method, and the copy in TCRdb shows in-frame clones only, minus some. Among a few hundred thousand clones listed, approximately 86% were seen once. The sequenced sample consisted of peripheral blood. Receptors were obtained from a woman in her 70s with active or convalescent COVID-19.

The V and J genes are TRBV7-9 and TRBJ1-6; D is uncertain. Germline values: CDR1 SEHNR, CDR2 FQNEAQ (reference sequence). CDR3 length: 15 amino acids. The V end was cut by 1 base, the J end by 7 bases, with 11 bases between. CDR3 nucleotide sequence: TGTGCCAGCAGCTTAGGTGAGGGTGGAAATTCACCCCTCCACTTT. This codes for CASSLGEGGNSPLHF.

The rearrangement joins TRBV5-6 to TRBJ2-7, with 12 bases that match TRBD2. CDR1 and CDR2 from the germline V gene are SGHDT and YYEEEE. This CDR3 has 13 residues. V dropped 5 bases and J dropped 7; count of bases not matched to a gene: 4. The chain's CDR3 is CASRPGTSGEQYF. The CDR3 DNA follows: TGTGCCAGCAGACCGGGGACTAGCGGGGAGCAGTACTTC. The entire variable domain, with the rest obtained from reference TRBV5-6 and TRBJ2-7, is as follows: DAGVTQSPTHLIKTRGQQVTLRCSPKSGHDTVSWYQQALGQGPQFIFQYYEEEERQRGNFPDRFSGHQFPNYSSELNVNALLLGDSALYLCASRPGTSGEQYFGPGTRLTVT.

A few counts support this clone. J is TRBJ1-2 and V is TRBV6-2 or TRBV6-3; 12 nucleotides align to TRBD1. Trimming at V came to 5 bases and at J to 0 bases, leaving 7 bases not matched to a gene. The CDR3 consists of 17 residues. Per the germline V gene, CDR1 is MNHEY and CDR2 is SVGEGT. This chain's CDR3 is CASSPGTGGPANYGYTF. CDR3 DNA sequence: TGTGCCAGCAGTCCCGGGACAGGGGGCCCAGCTAACTATGGCTACACCTTC.

The genes are TRBV5-4 and TRBJ2-1, with a tentative D call TRBD2 (6 bases). The length of the CDR3 is 15 residues. The germline V gene has CDR1 SGHNT and CDR2 YYREEE (reference sequence). V was clipped by 4 bases and J by 0 bases, with 11 bases between them. The CDR3 spells CASSPGLSSYNEQFF. In DNA, the CDR3 is TGTGCCAGCAGCCCGGGACTTAGCTCCTACAATGAGCAGTTCTTC.

As DNA, the CDR3 is TGTGCCAGCACCCTTGGAGGGGCAACGAAGTCACCCCTCCACTTT. It yields the protein CASTLGGATKSPLHF. J is TRBJ1-6 and V is TRBV28; perhaps TRBD1 as D (5 bases). The germline gives CDR1 MDHEN, CDR2 SYDVKM. This CDR3 has 15 residues. V was shortened by 7 bases and J by 10 bases, with 20 bases between the two germline ends.

The chain links TRBV11-2 to TRBJ1-1; no reliable D call. Germline CDR1 is SGHAT and CDR2 is FQNNGV. This CDR3 is 13 amino acids long. Trimming cost V 1 base and J 6 bases, with 9 bases left between them. The CDR3 spells CASSLVTGSEAFF. CDR3 bases: TGTGCCAGCAGCTTAGTAACGGGGTCTGAAGCTTTCTTT.

The chain is built from TRBV5-1 and TRBJ2-1, with 9 nucleotides matching TRBD1. CDR3 length: 15 residues. The V gene's germline CDR1 is SGHRS and CDR2 YFSETQ. V shed 1 base, J shed 4 bases, and the junction held 3 bases outside the gene matches. DNA of the CDR3: TGCGCCAGCAGCTTGACAGGGGGCTGGTACAATGAGCAGTTCTTC. Its translation is CASSLTGGWYNEQFF.

The chain links TRBV19 to TRBJ1-4; maybe TRBD1 (5 bases). The CDR3 sequence is 14 residues long. CDR1 is LNHDA and CDR2 is SQIVND in the germline V gene (reference sequence). Deletions cut 4 bases from V and 5 bases from J, with 11 bases between. CDR3 in DNA: TGTGCCAGTAGTAAAAACCGGGGGAATGAAAAACTGTTTTTT. This codes for CASSKNRGNEKLFF. Complete variable domain (other parts from reference TRBV19 and TRBJ1-4): DGGITQSPKYLFRKEGQNVTLSCEQNLNHDAMYWYRQDPGQGLRLIYYSQIVNDFQKGDIAEGYSVSREKKESFPLTVTSAQKNPTAFYLCASSKNRGNEKLFFGSGTQLSVL.

The chain links TRBV18 to TRBJ1-5; no firm D call. This CDR3 region has 15 residues. With 6 bases removed from V and 2 bases from J, the gap between germline ends came to 14 bases. Germline CDR1 KGHSH, CDR2 LQKENI. CDR3 coding DNA: TGTGCCAGCTCCTCGCCGGGAGTAGGCAATCAGCCCCAGCATTTT. Protein: CASSSPGVGNQPQHF.

V is TRBV11-2 and J is TRBJ2-2, with TRBD1 as a possible D gene (6 bases). The ends were cut back, 7 bases at V and 4 bases at J, with 22 bases in the middle. The CDR3 length is 17 residues. Germline V lookup: CDR1 SGHAT, CDR2 FQNNGV. In DNA form, the CDR3 reads TGTGCCAGCACGGCTCCAGGGGCTGGTCTGGGCACCGGGGAGCTGTTTTTT. This gives the protein CASTAPGAGLGTGELFF.

The chain carries TRBV25-1 and TRBJ2-1, with D possibly TRBD1 on 5 matching bases. Per germline, CDR1 MGHDK and CDR2 SYGVNS. V was clipped by 8 bases and J by 13 bases, with 15 bases between them. CDR3 length: 11 amino acids. CDR3 protein: CASGKGRTQFF. CDR3 bases: TGTGCCAGCGGAAAGGGCCGGACACAGTTCTTC.

V and J are TRBV7-9 and TRBJ2-7; D is possibly TRBD1 (5 bases). The germline V gene encodes CDR1 SEHNR and CDR2 FQNEAQ (reference sequence). The V and J ends lost 3 bases and 4 bases respectively, with 28 bases between them. This CDR3 has 19 residues. The CDR3 protein is CASSFPGRPTAPSPYEQYF. The CDR3 nucleotides are TGTGCCAGCAGCTTCCCCGGGCGTCCGACAGCCCCCTCCCCTTACGAGCAGTACTTC.

This chain connects TRBV7-2 to TRBJ1-6, with D maybe TRBD1 (6 bases). V was pared by 5 bases and J by 6 bases, with 14 bases between. Germline CDR1 and CDR2: SGHTA and FQGNSA. The CDR3 runs 15 residues. CDR3 protein: CASSLGDKINSPLHF. The DNA for the CDR3 is TGTGCCAGCAGCCTGGGGGACAAGATTAATTCACCCCTCCACTTT.

CDR3 nucleotides: TGTGCCAGCATCCCTAACCCACAGGGGGCTAAGCAGTACTTC. Translated: CASIPNPQGAKQYF. The chain uses TRBV6-5 and TRBJ2-7; 9 bases align to TRBD1. V shed 7 bases, J shed 8 bases, and the junction held 12 bases outside the gene matches. CDR1 and CDR2 from the germline V gene are MNHEY and SVGAGI. This CDR3 has 14 amino acids.

J is TRBJ1-2 and V is TRBV7-3; TRBD1 might be the D (5 bases). The V and J ends lost 6 bases and 4 bases respectively, with 18 bases between them. This CDR3 comprises 15 residues. Germline V gene data show CDR1 as SGHTA and CDR2 as FQGTGA. The CDR3 spells CASSLPVDSIYGYTF. CDR3 sequence (DNA): TGTGCCAGCAGTCTACCTGTTGACAGTATCTATGGCTACACCTTC.

V usage is TRBV9 and J usage is TRBJ1-4; D gene uncertain. Per germline, CDR1 SGDLS and CDR2 YYNGEE. Trimming stripped 3 bases from V and 0 bases from J, with 6 bases between. CDR3 length: 14 amino acids. DNA for the CDR3: TGTGCCAGCAGCGCCGACTCAACTAATGAAAAACTGTTTTTT. Protein: CASSADSTNEKLFF. Full variable domain (outside the CDR3, taken from reference TRBV9 and TRBJ1-4): DSGVTQTPKHLITATGQRVTLRCSPRSGDLSVYWYQQSLDQGLQFLIQYYNGEERAKGNILERFSAQQFPDLHSELNLSSLELGDSALYFCASSADSTNEKLFFGSGTQLSVL.